This T cell receptor (beta chain) was obtained from a study of T cells in localized non-small cell lung cancer. General study points: Maximal T cell clonality occurred in uninvolved adjacent lung, with tumor ranking below it. Turning up in adjacent lung were a median approximately 58 of the top 100 tumor clones. Sequencing was limited to one tumor region, leaving the possibility of heterogeneity open. Density of T cells in blood, when higher, went with longer overall survival.

Comments on this clone: Its antigen remains unknown.

Some clones are missing from TCRdb's copy, which holds only in-frame ones; the method was immunoSEQ multiplex PCR. This sample has about 46,000 clones, with 81% found just once. The CDR3 has 16 residues. Looked up from germline, CDR1 is MNHEY and CDR2 is SVGAGI. V lost 0 bases, J lost 0 bases, and 9 bases lay in between. The TCR comes from a man between 40 and 70 years old with stage III lung adenocarcinoma. This chain uses TRBV6-5 with TRBJ1-3; D is ambiguous. The material was peripheral blood mononuclear cells, obtained before any cancer treatment. CDR3 bases: TGTGCCAGCAGTTACTCGCCTCAGAACTCTGGAAACACCATATATTTT. Translated, it gives CASSYSPQNSGNTIYF.